The 11 T cell receptor beta chains below were found in one sample sequenced in a study of blood T cell repertoires in COVID-19. Profiled with immunoSEQ multiplex PCR; TCRdb holds only in-frame clones, not every one. In the table there are 150,000 to 200,000 clones, approximately 87% of which are singletons. Sequencing input: PBMCs or T cells enriched from blood (not recorded which). Receptors originate from a woman in her forties or fifties who had recovered from COVID-19.

V gene TRBV5-6 combines with J gene TRBJ2-1, with D possibly being TRBD1 (6 bases). CDR1 is SGHDT, CDR2 YYEEEE, per germline. Trimming cost V 0 bases and J 11 bases, with 15 bases left between them. The CDR3 contains 14 residues. This CDR3 reads CASSLAGAPSKQFF. CDR3 coding DNA: TGTGCCAGCAGCTTGGCAGGGGCACCAAGTAAGCAGTTCTTC.

This chain links TRBV5-5 with TRBJ1-2, with D tentatively TRBD1 (5 bases). Germline assignment: CDR1 SGHKS and CDR2 YYEKEE (reference sequence). V was shortened by 5 bases and J by 4 bases, with 15 bases between the two germline ends. The CDR3 sequence is 14 residues long. The CDR3 reads CASSPRELLYGYTF. The CDR3 DNA sequence: TGTGCCAGCAGTCCCAGGGAACTCCTCTATGGCTACACCTTC. The complete variable domain, with remaining parts taken from reference TRBV5-5 and TRBJ1-2, reads DAGVTQSPTHLIKTRGQQVTLRCSPISGHKSVSWYQQVLGQGPQFIFQYYEKEERGRGNFPDRFSARQFPNYSSELNVNALLLGDSALYLCASSPRELLYGYTFGSGTRLTVV.

This chain links TRBV2 with TRBJ2-1; possible D gene TRBD2, 5 bases. Germline values: CDR1 SNHLY, CDR2 FYNNEI. V was shortened by 5 bases and J by 2 bases, with 10 bases between the two germline ends. The CDR3 consists of 14 residues. CDR3 coding DNA: TGTGCCAGCAGTCCCACTAGTACCTACAATGAGCAGTTCTTC. Amino acid sequence: CASSPTSTYNEQFF. The full variable domain, completed using reference TRBV2 and TRBJ2-1, is EPEVTQTPSHQVTQMGQEVILRCVPISNHLYFYWYRQILGQKVEFLVSFYNNEISEKSEIFDDQFSVERPDGSNFTLKIRSTKLEDSAMYFCASSPTSTYNEQFFGPGTRLTVL.

This clone appeared a single time. The gene calls are TRBV27 and TRBJ1-2; D perhaps matches TRBD1 (6 bases). V was clipped by 5 bases and J by 7 bases, with 17 bases between them. CDR3 length: 14 residues. The germline CDR1 and CDR2 sequences are MNHEY and SMNVEV (reference sequence). DNA for the CDR3: TGTGCCAGCAGTCCCCGCGGGGGGGCAGGTGGCTACACCTTC. This sequence encodes CASSPRGGAGGYTF.

The chain employs TRBV5-8 and TRBJ1-3; D not certain. The CDR3 has 12 amino acids. CDR1 is SGHTS and CDR2 is YDEGEE in the germline V gene. The ends were cut back, 4 bases at V and 5 bases at J, with 7 bases in the middle. This chain's CDR3 is CASSPTRNTIYF. The CDR3 nucleotides are TGTGCCAGCAGCCCAACAAGAAACACCATATATTTT.

The chain has TRBV18 and TRBJ1-5; TRBD1 matches 7 bases. With 3 bases clipped from V and 4 bases from J, the junction kept 6 bases outside the gene matches. Per the germline V gene, CDR1 is KGHSH and CDR2 is LQKENI. The CDR3 has 15 residues. The CDR3 DNA reads as TGTGCCAGCTCACCTCGACAGGGTGAAAATCAGCCCCAGCATTTT. Its translation: CASSPRQGENQPQHF.

The chain combines TRBV19 with TRBJ1-1; no clear D gene. Per germline, CDR1 LNHDA and CDR2 SQIVND (reference sequence). V lost 5 bases, J lost 5 bases, and 24 bases lay in between. CDR3 size: 17 residues. DNA of the CDR3: TGTGCCAGTAGTGTTTACCGGGAAAGTAAACGTTGGACTGAAGCTTTCTTT. Its protein is CASSVYRESKRWTEAFF.

The J gene is TRBJ1-5, the V gene TRBV7-2, with 10 bases lining up with TRBD1. The V gene's germline CDR1 is SGHTA and CDR2 FQGNSA. The J segment lost 0 bases and the V segment lost 5 bases, leaving 10 bases of the junction unmatched. This CDR3 has 18 amino acids. In DNA form, the CDR3 reads TGTGCCAGCAGCCCCGGACAGGGGGAGCTTTATAGCAATCAGCCCCAGCATTTT. Translated: CASSPGQGELYSNQPQHF.

This clone came up once. The chain couples TRBV6-4 to TRBJ2-4; 7 bases align to TRBD2. Germline trimming cut 5 bases from V and 5 bases from J; bases unmatched to any gene: 3. This CDR3 has 13 residues. The germline V gene has CDR1 MRHNA and CDR2 SNTAGT. In DNA, the CDR3 is TGTGCCAGCAGTAGCGGGGACGAAAACATTCAGTACTTC. It is translated as CASSSGDENIQYF.

The rearrangement joins TRBV30 to TRBJ2-7, with D perhaps TRBD2 (6 bases). V lost 0 bases to trimming and J lost 2 bases, with 14 bases between them. The CDR3 extends over 15 amino acids. The germline CDR1 and CDR2 sequences are GTSNPN and SVGIG (reference sequence). Written as DNA, the CDR3 is TGTGCCTGGAGTGTACTCCCGGGAGCCGCCTACGAGCAGTACGTC. Translation gives CAWSVLPGAAYEQYV.

The V gene is TRBV28, the J gene TRBJ1-4, with TRBD1 matching over 9 bases. J gave up 8 bases and V 8 bases, and 18 bases lay outside the gene matches. Germline V gene sequence: CDR1 MDHEN, CDR2 SYDVKM. The CDR3 sequence is 17 residues long. CDR3 in DNA: TGTGCCAGCCTTACCCCCTTCGAGGGACAGGGAAACGAAAAACTGTTTTTT. This codes for CASLTPFEGQGNEKLFF.